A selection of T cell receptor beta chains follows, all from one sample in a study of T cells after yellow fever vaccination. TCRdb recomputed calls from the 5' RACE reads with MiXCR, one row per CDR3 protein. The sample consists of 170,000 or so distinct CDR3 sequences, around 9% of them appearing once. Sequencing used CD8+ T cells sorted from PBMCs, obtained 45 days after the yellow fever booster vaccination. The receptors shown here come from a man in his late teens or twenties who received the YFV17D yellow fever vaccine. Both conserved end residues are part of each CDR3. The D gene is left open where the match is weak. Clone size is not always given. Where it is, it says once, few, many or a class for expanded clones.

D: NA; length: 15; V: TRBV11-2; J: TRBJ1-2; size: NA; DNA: TGTGCCAGCAGCTTAGATCTGACGGGGTTCTATGGCTACACCTTC; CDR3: CASSLDLTGFYGYTF
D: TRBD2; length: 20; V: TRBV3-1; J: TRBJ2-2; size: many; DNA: TGTGCCAGCAGCCCGCATGGAGGGCTAGCGGGGGGCTCGAGCACCGGGGAGCTGTTTTTT; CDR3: CASSPHGGLAGGSSTGELFF
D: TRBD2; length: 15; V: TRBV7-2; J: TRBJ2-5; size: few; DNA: TGTGCCAGCAGCTTGTGGGCCGGGGGGAGGGAGACCCAGTACTTC; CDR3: CASSLWAGGRETQYF
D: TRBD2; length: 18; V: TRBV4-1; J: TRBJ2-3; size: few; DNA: TGCGCCAGCAGCCCCCGCGGTGCGGGGGGGCCTCCCACGGATACGCAGTATTTT; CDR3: CASSPRGAGGPPTDTQYF
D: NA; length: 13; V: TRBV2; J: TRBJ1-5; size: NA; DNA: TGTGCCACCCGAGGATTGGTAGATCAGCCCCAGCATTTT; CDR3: CATRGLVDQPQHF
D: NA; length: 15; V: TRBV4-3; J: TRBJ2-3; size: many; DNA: TGCGCCAGCAGCCCGGAGGGACTCGGCACAGATACGCAGTATTTT; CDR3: CASSPEGLGTDTQYF
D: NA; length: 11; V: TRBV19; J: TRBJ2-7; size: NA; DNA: TGTGCCAGTAATCAGGGCAACGAGCAGTACTTC; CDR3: CASNQGNEQYF
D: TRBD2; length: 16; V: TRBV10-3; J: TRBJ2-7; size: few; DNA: TGTGCCATCAGTGAACTAGCGGGGGGGAGCTCCTACGAGCAGTACTTC; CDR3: CAISELAGGSSYEQYF
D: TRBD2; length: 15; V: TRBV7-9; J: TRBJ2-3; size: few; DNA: TGTGCCAGCAGCGTAAGCGGGGGGCCCACAGATACGCAGTATTTT; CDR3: CASSVSGGPTDTQYF
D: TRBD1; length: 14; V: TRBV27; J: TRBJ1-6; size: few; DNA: TGTGCCAGCAGTTTGGGACAGGGGTATTCACCCCTCCACTTT; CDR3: CASSLGQGYSPLHF
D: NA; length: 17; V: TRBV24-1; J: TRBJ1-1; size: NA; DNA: TGTGCCACCAGTGATTTGATGGGGGGAGGGGTGAACACTGAAGCTTTCTTT; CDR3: CATSDLMGGGVNTEAFF
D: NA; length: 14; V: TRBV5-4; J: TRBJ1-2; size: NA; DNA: TGTGCCAGCAGCTTGGGAGGGATATACTATGGCTACACCTTC; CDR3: CASSLGGIYYGYTF
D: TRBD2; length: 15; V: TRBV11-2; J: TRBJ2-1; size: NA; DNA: TGTGCCAGCAGCCCGGGGACTAGCGGGGTTCAAGGGGGGTTCTTC; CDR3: CASSPGTSGVQGGFF
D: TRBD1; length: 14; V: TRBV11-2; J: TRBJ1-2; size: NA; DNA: TGTGCCAGCAGCACAGGGGTGTGGAACTATGGCTACACCTTC; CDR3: CASSTGVWNYGYTF
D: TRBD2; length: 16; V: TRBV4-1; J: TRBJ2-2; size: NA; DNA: TGCGCCAGCAGCCAAGAGGGTAGCGGGATCGCCGGGGAGCTGTTTTTT; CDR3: CASSQEGSGIAGELFF
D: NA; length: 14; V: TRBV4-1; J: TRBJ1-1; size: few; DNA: TGCGCCAGCAGCCAAGAGCGGAGTGCCACTGAAGCTTTCTTT; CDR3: CASSQERSATEAFF
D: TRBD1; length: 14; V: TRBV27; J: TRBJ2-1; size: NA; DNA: TGTGCCAGCAGTCCGGGGACAGGGGTTCCTGAGCAGTTCTTC; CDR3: CASSPGTGVPEQFF
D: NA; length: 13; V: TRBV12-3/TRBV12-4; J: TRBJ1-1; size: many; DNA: TGTGCCAGCAGATCCGGTTGGTACACTGAAGCTTTCTTT; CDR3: CASRSGWYTEAFF
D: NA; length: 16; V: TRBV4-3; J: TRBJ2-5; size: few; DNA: TGCGCCAGCAGCCAGGAACGACAGCCATTCCAAGAGACCCAGTACTTC; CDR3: CASSQERQPFQETQYF
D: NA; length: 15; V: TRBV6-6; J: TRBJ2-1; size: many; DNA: TGTGCCAGCAGTTACCGGGCTAGTGCGTACAATGAGCAGTTCTTC; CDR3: CASSYRASAYNEQFF
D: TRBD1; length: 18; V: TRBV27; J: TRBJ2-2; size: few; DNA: TGTGCCAGCACACCTTGGGGAGACAGGGGTTTAACAGACGGGGAGCTGTTTTTT; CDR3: CASTPWGDRGLTDGELFF
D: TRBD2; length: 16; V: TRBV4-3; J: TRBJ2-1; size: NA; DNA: TGCGCCAGCAGCCAAGATCGAACTAGCGGGGTATATGAGCAGTTCTTC; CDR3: CASSQDRTSGVYEQFF
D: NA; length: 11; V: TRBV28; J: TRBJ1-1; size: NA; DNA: TGTGCCACCCAAGCGAACACTGAAGCTTTCTTT; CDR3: CATQANTEAFF
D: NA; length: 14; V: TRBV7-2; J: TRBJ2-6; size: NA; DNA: TGTGCCAGCAGCCTTAGGACGGCGGCCAACGTCCTGACTTTC; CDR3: CASSLRTAANVLTF
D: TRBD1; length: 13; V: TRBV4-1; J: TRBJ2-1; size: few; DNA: TGCGCCAGCAGCCAAGCAGGGGGCAATGAGCAGTTCTTC; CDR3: CASSQAGGNEQFF
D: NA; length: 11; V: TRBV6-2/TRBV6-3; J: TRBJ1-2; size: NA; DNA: TGTGCCAGCAGGGGGGGGGGAAGGCTCACCTTC; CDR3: CASRGGGRLTF
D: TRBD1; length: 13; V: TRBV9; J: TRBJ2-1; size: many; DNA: TGTGCCAGCAGCGTGACACAGGGGCATGAGCAGTTCTTC; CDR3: CASSVTQGHEQFF
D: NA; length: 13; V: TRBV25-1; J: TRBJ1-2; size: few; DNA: TGTGCCAGCACTTACAACGCTAACTATGGCTACACCTTC; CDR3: CASTYNANYGYTF
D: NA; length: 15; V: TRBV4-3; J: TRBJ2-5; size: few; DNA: TGCGCCAGCAGCCAAGATCCGGCGGATCGGGAGACCCAGTACTTC; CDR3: CASSQDPADRETQYF
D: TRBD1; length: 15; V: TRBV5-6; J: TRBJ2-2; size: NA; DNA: TGTGCCAGCAGCTGGACAGGGTCGGACACCGGGGAGCTGTTTTTT; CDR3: CASSWTGSDTGELFF
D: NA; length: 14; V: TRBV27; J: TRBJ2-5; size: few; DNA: TGTGCCAGCAGTTTAGTGGGGACCCAAGAGACCCAGTACTTC; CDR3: CASSLVGTQETQYF
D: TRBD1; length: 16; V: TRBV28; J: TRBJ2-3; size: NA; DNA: TGTGCCTCACTACAGGGGGCGCGGTTGGGCACAGATACGCAGTATTTT; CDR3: CASLQGARLGTDTQYF
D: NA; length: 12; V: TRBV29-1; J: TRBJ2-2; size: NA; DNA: TGCAGCGCCCCTGGGTACACCGGGGAGCTGTTTTTT; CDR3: CSAPGYTGELFF
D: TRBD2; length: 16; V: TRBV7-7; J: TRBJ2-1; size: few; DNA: TGTGCCAGCAGCCTCGGGACTAGCGGGGCCCACAATGAGCAGTTCTTC; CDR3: CASSLGTSGAHNEQFF
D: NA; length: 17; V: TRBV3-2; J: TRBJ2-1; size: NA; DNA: TGTGCCAGCAGCCAAGATGGGACAGGGAGAGTCTACAATGAGCAGTTCTTC; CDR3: CASSQDGTGRVYNEQFF
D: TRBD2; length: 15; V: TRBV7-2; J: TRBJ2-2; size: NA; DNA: TGTGCCAGCAGCTTTCGGGGGGGCCGCACCGGGGAGCTGTTTTTT; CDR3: CASSFRGGRTGELFF
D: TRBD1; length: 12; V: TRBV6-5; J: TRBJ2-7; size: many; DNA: TGTGCCGCCCGAGGGGGCTACTACGAGCAGTACTTC; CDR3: CAARGGYYEQYF
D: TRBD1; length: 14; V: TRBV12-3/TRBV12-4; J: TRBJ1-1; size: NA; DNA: TGTGCCAGCAGTCCACAGGGGAAGAACACTGAAGCTTTCTTT; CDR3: CASSPQGKNTEAFF
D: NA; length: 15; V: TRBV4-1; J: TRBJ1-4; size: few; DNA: TGCGCCAGCAGCGAGGCCCCAGTACAGAATGAAAAACTGTTTTTT; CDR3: CASSEAPVQNEKLFF
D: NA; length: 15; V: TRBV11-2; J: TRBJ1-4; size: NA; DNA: TGTGCCAGCAGCTTAGTTCCGTCTCCTAATGAAAAACTGTTTTTT; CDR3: CASSLVPSPNEKLFF
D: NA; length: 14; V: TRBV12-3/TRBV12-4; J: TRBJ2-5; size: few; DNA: TGTGCCAGCAGTTTAGGTCAGCCCCAAGAGACCCAGTACTTC; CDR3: CASSLGQPQETQYF
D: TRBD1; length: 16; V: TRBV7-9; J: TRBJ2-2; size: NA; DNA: TGTGCCAGCAGCGTTGTCACAGGGGGGAACACCGGGGAGCTGTTTTTT; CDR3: CASSVVTGGNTGELFF
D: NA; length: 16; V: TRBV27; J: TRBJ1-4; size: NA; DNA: TGTGCCAGCAGTTTATCCGGGGGGGGTACTAATGAAAAACTGTTTTTT; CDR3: CASSLSGGGTNEKLFF
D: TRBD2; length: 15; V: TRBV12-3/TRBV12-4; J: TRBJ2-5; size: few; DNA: TGTGCCAGCAGTTTAGTTCTAGCGGGATCGGGGACCCAGTACTTC; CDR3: CASSLVLAGSGTQYF
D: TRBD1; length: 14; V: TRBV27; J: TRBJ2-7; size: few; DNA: TGTGCCAGCAGTTTGTGGGGCAGGGGGTCCGAGCAGTACTTC; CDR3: CASSLWGRGSEQYF
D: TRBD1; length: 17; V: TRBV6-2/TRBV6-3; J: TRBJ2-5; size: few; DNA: TGTGCCAGCAGTTACTCGGGCTCGACAGGGCCATGGGGGACCCAGTACTTC; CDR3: CASSYSGSTGPWGTQYF
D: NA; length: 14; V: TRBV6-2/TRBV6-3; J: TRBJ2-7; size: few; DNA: TGTGCCAGCAGAACAGGGTCGGGATACTACGAGCAGTACTTC; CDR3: CASRTGSGYYEQYF
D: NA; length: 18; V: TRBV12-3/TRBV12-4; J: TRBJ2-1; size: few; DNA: TGTGCCAGCAGTTTAACCCTCGGCGGGCAGGGCTCCTACAATGAGCAGTTCTTC; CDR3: CASSLTLGGQGSYNEQFF
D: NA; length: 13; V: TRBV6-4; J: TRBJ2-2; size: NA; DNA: TGTGCCAGCACCGGGTCCTACACCGGGGAGCTGTTTTTT; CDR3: CASTGSYTGELFF
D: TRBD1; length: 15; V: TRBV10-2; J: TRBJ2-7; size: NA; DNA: TGCGCCAGCAGACTCGGGACAGGGGGAACCTACGAGCAGTACTTC; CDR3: CASRLGTGGTYEQYF